The T cell receptor (beta chain) under discussion was sequenced for a study of cytomegalovirus exposure and HLA in healthy donors. This clone was detected only once. V gave up 1 base and J gave up 3 bases, with 16 bases separating them. Germline V gene sequence: CDR1 LGHNA, CDR2 YNFKEQ. The CDR3 extends over 16 amino acids. Primers included in the PCR were 60 Vbeta and 13 Jbeta primers. Sequenced by immunoSEQ multiplex PCR; TCRdb stores in-frame clones only, minus some. The table has approximately 120,000 clones, around 82% seen once. Sequenced: PBMCs. The rearrangement links TRBV4-2 to TRBJ2-7; D is perhaps TRBD1 (6 bases). This clonotype was obtained from a man aged 40-55 years in good health and CMV-seronegative. This CDR3 reads CASSQAGDNSYYEQYF. CDR3 nucleotides: TGTGCCAGCAGCCAAGCCGGGGACAACTCCTACTACGAGCAGTACTTC.